The 8 T cell receptor beta chains given below trace back to one sample, sequenced in a study of T cells in Graves' hyperthyroidism and ophthalmopathy. TCR beta CDR3 regions were amplified from RNA transcripts. Researchers ran a first-round RT-PCR on the TCR CDR3 using the HTBI primer set. TCRdb reanalysed the multiplex PCR reads using MiXCR and keeps one entry per CDR3 protein. In the table there are more than 550,000 distinct CDR3 sequences, 17% of which are singletons. The sample comprised blood. The receptors originated from a man aged 50-59 years with Graves' hyperthyroidism.

The sample holds many counts of this clonotype. The DNA for the CDR3 is TGTGCCAGCAATAACGTAATGAACACTGAAGCTTTCTTT. This sequence encodes CASNNVMNTEAFF. The V call is TRBV28, the J call TRBJ1-1, with D uncertain. V was trimmed by 7 bases and J by 0 bases, leaving 9 bases between them. Per germline, CDR1 MDHEN and CDR2 SYDVKM. The CDR3 runs 13 residues. Looking up the rest from reference TRBV28 and TRBJ1-1 gives the full variable domain: DVKVTQSSRYLVKRTGEKVFLECVQDMDHENMFWYRQDPGLGLRLIYFSYDVKMKEKGDIPEGYSVSREKKERFSLILESASTNQTSMYLCASNNVMNTEAFFGQGTRLTVV.

Many counts were recorded for this clonotype. The chain is built from TRBV12-3 or TRBV12-4 and TRBJ2-3, with 10 bases lining up with TRBD2. This CDR3 is built from 14 residues. Germline trimming cut 10 bases from V and 7 bases from J; bases unmatched to any gene: 11. DNA of the CDR3: TGTGCCACCTCCCCTAGCGGGAGCTTAAATACGCAGTATTTT. This translates into CATSPSGSLNTQYF.

J is TRBJ2-2 and V is TRBV6-1; D uncertain. This CDR3 contains 14 residues. CDR1 MNHNS and CDR2 SASEGT come from the germline V gene. Deletions cut 7 bases from V and 0 bases from J, with 9 bases between. CDR3 bases: TGTGCCAGCACCTCCGGGCCGAACACCGGGGAGCTGTTTTTT. Encoded protein: CASTSGPNTGELFF.

The V gene is TRBV20-1, the J gene TRBJ2-7, with 12 nucleotides matching TRBD2. Germline V lookup: CDR1 DFQATT, CDR2 SNEGSKA (reference sequence). CDR3 length equals 17 residues. The V gene end was trimmed by 2 bases and the J gene end by 7 bases; junction bases not matched to a gene: 15. CDR3 region: CSARPPLTSGSLGEQYF. For the CDR3, the DNA is TGCAGTGCTAGACCACCATTGACTAGCGGGAGCCTGGGGGAGCAGTACTTC.

This clonotype appeared many times. The V and J genes are TRBV28 and TRBJ1-5; D is unclear. Germline V gives CDR1 MDHEN, CDR2 SYDVKM. The CDR3 covers 15 residues. The V end was cut by 5 bases, the J end by 6 bases, with 17 bases between. CDR3 loop: CASSPPVWAGQPQHF. CDR3 nucleotides: TGTGCCAGCAGTCCCCCGGTTTGGGCTGGTCAGCCCCAGCATTTT.

This clonotype showed up just a few times. V and J are TRBV19 and TRBJ2-1; maybe TRBD1 (5 bases). The V gene's germline CDR1 is LNHDA and CDR2 SQIVND (reference sequence). V gave up 6 bases and J gave up 10 bases, with 13 bases separating them. There are 12 residues in the CDR3. CDR3 sequence: CASRTDKTEQFF. CDR3 DNA sequence: TGTGCCAGTAGGACAGATAAGACAGAGCAGTTCTTC.

This clonotype was detected ten times or more. V usage is TRBV27 and J usage is TRBJ2-7, with D possibly being TRBD1 (6 bases). Germline loops: CDR1 MNHEY, CDR2 SMNVEV (reference sequence). Between the trimmed V and J ends, which lost 3 bases and 3 bases, there was a span of 12 bases. The CDR3 totals 14 residues. Here the CDR3 DNA reads TGTGCCAGCAGTTTCCGGGACATCCTCTACGAGCAGTACTTC. Amino acid sequence: CASSFRDILYEQYF.

This clonotype showed up many times. V gene TRBV10-2 combines with J gene TRBJ1-1, with TRBD1 as a possible D gene (6 bases). Germline V lookup: CDR1 WSHSY, CDR2 SAAADI. The CDR3 spans 15 residues. V lost 5 bases to trimming and J lost 4 bases, with 17 bases between them. CDR3 sequence reads: CASSTQGLGGTEAFF. The CDR3 coding sequence is TGCGCCAGCAGTACACAGGGACTTGGGGGCACTGAAGCTTTCTTT.